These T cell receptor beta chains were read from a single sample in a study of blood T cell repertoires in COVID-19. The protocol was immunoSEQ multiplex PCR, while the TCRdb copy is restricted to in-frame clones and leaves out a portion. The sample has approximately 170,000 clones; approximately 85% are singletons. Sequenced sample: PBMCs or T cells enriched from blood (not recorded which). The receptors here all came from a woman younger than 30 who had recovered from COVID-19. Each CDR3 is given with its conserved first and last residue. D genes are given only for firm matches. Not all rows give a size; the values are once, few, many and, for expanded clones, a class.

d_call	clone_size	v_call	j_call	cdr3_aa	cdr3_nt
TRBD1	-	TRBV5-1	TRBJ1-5	CASSSGQGDQPQHF	TGCGCCAGCAGCTCGGGACAGGGAGATCAGCCCCAGCATTTT
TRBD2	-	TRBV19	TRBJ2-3	CASSYGREGQRDTQYF	TGTGCCAGTAGTTACGGACGGGAGGGCCAACGAGATACGCAGTATTTT
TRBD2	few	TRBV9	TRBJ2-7	CASSVRLLAGEDEQYF	TGTGCCAGCAGCGTACGCTTATTAGCGGGAGAGGACGAGCAGTACTTC
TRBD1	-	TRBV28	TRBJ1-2	CASRGGYGYTF	TGTGCCAGCAGAGGGGGCTACGGCTACACCTTC
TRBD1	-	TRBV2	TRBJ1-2	CASATGGYGYTF	TGTGCCAGCGCTACAGGGGGCTATGGCTACACCTTC
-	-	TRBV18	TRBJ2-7	CASSPRGEVGEQYF	TGTGCCAGCTCACCCCGAGGTGAGGTAGGCGAGCAGTACTTC
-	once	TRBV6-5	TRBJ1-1	CASRALGGGGTEAFF	TGTGCCAGCAGAGCCCTCGGCGGGGGAGGAACTGAAGCTTTCTTT
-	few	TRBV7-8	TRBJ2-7	CASSLGSQGYIRYF	TGTGCCAGCAGCTTAGGGTCCCAGGGTTACATTCGGTACTTC
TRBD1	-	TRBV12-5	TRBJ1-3	CASGTGGSGNTIYF	TGTGCTAGTGGCACAGGGGGCTCTGGAAACACCATATATTTT
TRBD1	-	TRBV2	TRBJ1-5	CASSGDSYSNQPQHF	TGTGCCAGCAGTGGGGACAGCTATAGCAATCAGCCCCAGCATTTT
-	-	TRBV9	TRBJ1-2	CASSGRGEEGGYTF	TGTGCCAGCAGCGGACGGGGTGAGGAAGGCGGCTACACCTTC
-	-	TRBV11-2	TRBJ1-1	CASSAAQGWVTEAFF	TGTGCCAGCAGCGCAGCCCAGGGATGGGTCACTGAAGCTTTCTTT
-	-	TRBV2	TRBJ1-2	CASSYRVEGYTF	TGTGCCAGCAGTTACAGGGTGGAGGGCTACACCTTC
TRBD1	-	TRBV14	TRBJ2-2	CASSQTGPGELFF	TGTGCCAGCAGCCAGACAGGGCCCGGGGAGCTGTTTTTT
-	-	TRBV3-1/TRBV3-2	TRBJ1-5	CASSQDLAQPQHF	TGTGCCAGCAGCCAAGATTTGGCACAGCCCCAGCATTTT
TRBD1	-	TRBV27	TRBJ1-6	CASSPSGTGYNSPLHF	TGTGCCAGCAGTCCCTCCGGGACAGGCTATAATTCACCCCTCCACTTT
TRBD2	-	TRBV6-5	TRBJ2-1	CASMGGEYNEQFF	TGTGCCAGCATGGGGGGGGAATACAATGAGCAGTTCTTC
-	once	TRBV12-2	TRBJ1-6	CASRSPDRRSSYNSPLHF	TGTGCAAGTCGCTCCCCGGACAGGCGGAGCTCCTATAATTCACCCCTCCACTTT
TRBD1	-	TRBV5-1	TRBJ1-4	CASSPGQGQEKLFF	TGCGCCAGCAGCCCCGGACAGGGGCAAGAAAAACTGTTTTTT
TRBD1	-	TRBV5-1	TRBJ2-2	CASSSGQGAMDTGELFF	TGCGCCAGCAGCTCAGGACAGGGGGCTATGGACACCGGGGAGCTGTTTTTT
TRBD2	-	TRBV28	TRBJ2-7	CASTGGSGSGRAPRYEQYF	TGTGCCAGCACCGGAGGATCCGGGAGCGGGAGGGCCCCTAGATACGAGCAGTACTTC
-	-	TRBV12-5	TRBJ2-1	CASGWGDSYNEQFF	TGTGCTAGTGGTTGGGGCGACTCCTACAATGAGCAGTTCTTC
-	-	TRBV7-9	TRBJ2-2	CASSVGYSMGNTGELFF	TGTGCCAGCAGCGTAGGCTACAGCATGGGGAACACCGGGGAGCTGTTTTTT
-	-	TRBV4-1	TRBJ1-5	CASSLAPLYLYSNQPQHF	TGCGCCAGCAGCCTGGCCCCACTATACCTCTATAGCAATCAGCCCCAGCATTTT
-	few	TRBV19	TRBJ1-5	CASSMGAYSNQPQHF	TGTGCCAGTAGTATGGGCGCCTATAGCAATCAGCCCCAGCATTTT
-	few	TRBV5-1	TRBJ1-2	CASSRVRSNYGYTF	TGCGCCAGCAGCCGGGTGCGATCTAACTATGGCTACACCTTC
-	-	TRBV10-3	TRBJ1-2	CAISEKKYGYGYTF	TGTGCCATCAGTGAGAAGAAATACGGCTATGGCTACACCTTC
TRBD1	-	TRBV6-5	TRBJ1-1	CASSLQGLGITEAFF	TGTGCCAGCAGTTTACAGGGGCTTGGGATCACTGAAGCTTTCTTT
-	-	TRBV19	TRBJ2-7	CASSIGSGGRGHEQYF	TGTGCCAGTAGTATAGGTTCCGGGGGGCGAGGCCACGAGCAGTACTTC